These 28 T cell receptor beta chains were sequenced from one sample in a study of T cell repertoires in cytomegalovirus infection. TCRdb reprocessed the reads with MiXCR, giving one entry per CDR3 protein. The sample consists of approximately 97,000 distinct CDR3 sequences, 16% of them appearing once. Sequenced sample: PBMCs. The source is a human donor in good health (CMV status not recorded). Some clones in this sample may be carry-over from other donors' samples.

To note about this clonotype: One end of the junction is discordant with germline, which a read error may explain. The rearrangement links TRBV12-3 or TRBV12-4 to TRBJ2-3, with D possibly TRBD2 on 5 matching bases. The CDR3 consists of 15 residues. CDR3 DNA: TGTGCCAGCAGGCTCTACGGTGCTAGCACAGATCCGCAGTATTTT. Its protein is CASRLYGASTDPQYF.

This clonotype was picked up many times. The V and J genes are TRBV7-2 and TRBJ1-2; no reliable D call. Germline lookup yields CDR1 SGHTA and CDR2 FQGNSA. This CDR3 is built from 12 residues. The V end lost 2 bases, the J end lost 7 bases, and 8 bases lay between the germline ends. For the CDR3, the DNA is TGTGCCAGCAGCTTAAAAGGGCTTGGCTACACCTTC. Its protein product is CASSLKGLGYTF.

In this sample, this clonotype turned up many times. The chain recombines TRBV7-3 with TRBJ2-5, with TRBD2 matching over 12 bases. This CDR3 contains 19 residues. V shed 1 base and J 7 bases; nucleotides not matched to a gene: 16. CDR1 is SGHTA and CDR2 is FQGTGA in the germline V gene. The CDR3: CASSLMGHRLAGERGTQYF. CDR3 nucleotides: TGTGCCAGCAGCTTAATGGGCCACCGACTAGCGGGGGAGAGAGGGACCCAGTACTTC.

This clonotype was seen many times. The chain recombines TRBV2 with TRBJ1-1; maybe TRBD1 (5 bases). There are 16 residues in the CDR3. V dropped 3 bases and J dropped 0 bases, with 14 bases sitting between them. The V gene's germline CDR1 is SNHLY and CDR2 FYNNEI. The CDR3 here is CASSEDLRGLNTEAFF. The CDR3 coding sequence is TGTGCCAGCAGTGAGGATCTTCGGGGCCTGAACACTGAAGCTTTCTTT.

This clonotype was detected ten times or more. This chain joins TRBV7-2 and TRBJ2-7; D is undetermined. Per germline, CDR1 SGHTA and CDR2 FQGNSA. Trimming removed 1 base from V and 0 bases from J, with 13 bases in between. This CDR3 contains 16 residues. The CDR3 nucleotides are TGTGCCAGCAGCTTAGAACAAACAGCCTACTCCTACGAGCAGTACTTC. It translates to CASSLEQTAYSYEQYF.

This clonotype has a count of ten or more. CDR3 coding DNA: TGTGCCAGCAGCTTACAGGGGGCGAGCCCTGAAGCTTTCTTT. Protein: CASSLQGASPEAFF. The chain joins TRBV7-2 to TRBJ1-1; 8 positions match TRBD1. The CDR3 is 14 residues long. The germline gives CDR1 SGHTA, CDR2 FQGNSA. V dropped 2 bases and J dropped 6; count of bases not matched to a gene: 5.

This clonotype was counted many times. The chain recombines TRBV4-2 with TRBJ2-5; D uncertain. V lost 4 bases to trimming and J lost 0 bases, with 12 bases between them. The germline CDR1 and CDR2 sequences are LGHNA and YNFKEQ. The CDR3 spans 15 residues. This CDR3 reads CASSPGRRNQETQYF. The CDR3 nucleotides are TGTGCCAGCAGCCCCGGACGGAGAAACCAAGAGACCCAGTACTTC.

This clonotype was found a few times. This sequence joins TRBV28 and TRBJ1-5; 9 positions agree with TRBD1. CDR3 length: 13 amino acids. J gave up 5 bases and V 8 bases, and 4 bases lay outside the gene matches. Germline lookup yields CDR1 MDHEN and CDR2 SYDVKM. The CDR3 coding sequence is TGTGCCAGCCGGGACAGGGAGGATCAGCCCCAGCATTTT. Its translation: CASRDREDQPQHF.

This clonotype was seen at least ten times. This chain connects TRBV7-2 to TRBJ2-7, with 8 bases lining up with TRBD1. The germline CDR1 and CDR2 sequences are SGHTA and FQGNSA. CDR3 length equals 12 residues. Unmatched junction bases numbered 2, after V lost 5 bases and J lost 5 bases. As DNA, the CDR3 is TGTGCCAGCAGCCCAGGGGGCCACGAGCAGTACTTC. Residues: CASSPGGHEQYF.

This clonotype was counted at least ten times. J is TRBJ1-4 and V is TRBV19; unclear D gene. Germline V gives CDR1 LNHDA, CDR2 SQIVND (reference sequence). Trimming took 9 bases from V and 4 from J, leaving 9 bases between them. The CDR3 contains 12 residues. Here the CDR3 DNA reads TGTGCCAGCGCTACGGGTAATGAAAAACTGTTTTTT. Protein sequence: CASATGNEKLFF.

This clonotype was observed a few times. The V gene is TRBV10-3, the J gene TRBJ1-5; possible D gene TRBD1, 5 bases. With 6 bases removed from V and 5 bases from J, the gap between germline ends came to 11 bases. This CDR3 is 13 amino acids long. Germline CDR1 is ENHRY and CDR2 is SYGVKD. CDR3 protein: CAIRRGLDQPQHF. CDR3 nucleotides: TGTGCCATCAGGAGGGGATTAGATCAGCCCCAGCATTTT.

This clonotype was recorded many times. Written as DNA, the CDR3 is TGTGCCAGCAGCTTAGGTTCCGGGGTCGAGACCCAGTACTTC. Its translation: CASSLGSGVETQYF. The chain combines TRBV7-2 with TRBJ2-5; a possible D gene is TRBD2 (5 bases). This CDR3 has 14 residues. Germline CDR1 is SGHTA and CDR2 is FQGNSA. V lost 1 base and J lost 5, with 11 bases in between. Full variable domain (outside the CDR3, taken from reference TRBV7-2 and TRBJ2-5): GAGVSQSPSNKVTEKGKDVELRCDPISGHTALYWYRQSLGQGLEFLIYFQGNSAPDKSGLPSDRFSAERTGGSVSTLTIQRTQQEDSAVYLCASSLGSGVETQYFGPGTRLLVL.

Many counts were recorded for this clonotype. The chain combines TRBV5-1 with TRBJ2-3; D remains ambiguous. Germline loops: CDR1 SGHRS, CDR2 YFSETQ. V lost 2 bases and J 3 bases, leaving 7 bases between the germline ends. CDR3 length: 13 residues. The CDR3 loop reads CASSLWGTDTQYF. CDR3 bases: TGCGCCAGCAGCTTATGGGGTACAGATACGCAGTATTTT.

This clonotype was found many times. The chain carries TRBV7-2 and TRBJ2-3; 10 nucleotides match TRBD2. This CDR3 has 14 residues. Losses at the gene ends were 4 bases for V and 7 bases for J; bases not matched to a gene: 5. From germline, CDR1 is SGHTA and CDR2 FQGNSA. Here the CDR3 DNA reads TGTGCCAGCAGCTCTAGCGGGGGCCCGAATACGCAGTATTTT. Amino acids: CASSSSGGPNTQYF.

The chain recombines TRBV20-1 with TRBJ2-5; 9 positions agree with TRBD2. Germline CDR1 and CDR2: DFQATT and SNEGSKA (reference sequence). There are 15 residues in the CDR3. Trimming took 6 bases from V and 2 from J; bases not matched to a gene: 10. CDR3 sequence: CSAGGSGGTQETQYF. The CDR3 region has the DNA TGCAGTGCCGGCGGGAGCGGGGGGACACAAGAGACCCAGTACTTC.

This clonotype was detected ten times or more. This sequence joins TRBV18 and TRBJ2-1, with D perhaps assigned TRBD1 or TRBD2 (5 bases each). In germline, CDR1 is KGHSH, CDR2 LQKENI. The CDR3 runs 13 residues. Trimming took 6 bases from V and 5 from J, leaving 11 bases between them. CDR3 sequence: CASSAGTDNEQFF. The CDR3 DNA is TGTGCCAGCTCCGCAGGGACGGACAATGAGCAGTTCTTC.

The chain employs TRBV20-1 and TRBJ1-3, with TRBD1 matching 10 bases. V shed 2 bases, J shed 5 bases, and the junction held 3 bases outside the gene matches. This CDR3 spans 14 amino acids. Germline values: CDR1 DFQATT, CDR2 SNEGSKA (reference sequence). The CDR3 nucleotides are TGCAGTGCTAGATGGGGACAGGGGAGAAACACCATATATTTT. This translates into CSARWGQGRNTIYF.

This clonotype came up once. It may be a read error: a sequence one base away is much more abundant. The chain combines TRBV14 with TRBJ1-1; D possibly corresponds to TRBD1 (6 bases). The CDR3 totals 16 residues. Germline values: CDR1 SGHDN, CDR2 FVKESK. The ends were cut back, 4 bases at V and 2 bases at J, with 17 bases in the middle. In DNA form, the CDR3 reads TGTGCCAGCAGCCGAGAGAGGGACACTTTTAACACTGAAGCTTTCTTT. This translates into CASSRERDTFNTEAFF.

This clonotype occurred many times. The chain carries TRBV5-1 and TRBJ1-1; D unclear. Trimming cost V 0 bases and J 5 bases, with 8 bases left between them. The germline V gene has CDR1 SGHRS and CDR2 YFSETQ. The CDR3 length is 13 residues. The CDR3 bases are TGCGCCAGCAGCTTGGGAGGGTGGACTGAAGCTTTCTTT. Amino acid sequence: CASSLGGWTEAFF.

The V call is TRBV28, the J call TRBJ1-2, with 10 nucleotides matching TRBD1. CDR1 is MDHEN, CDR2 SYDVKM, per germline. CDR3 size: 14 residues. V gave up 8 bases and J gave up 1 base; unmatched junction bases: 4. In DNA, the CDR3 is TGTGCCAGCCTCCGGGACAGGGGTAACTATGGCTACACCTTC. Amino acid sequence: CASLRDRGNYGYTF.

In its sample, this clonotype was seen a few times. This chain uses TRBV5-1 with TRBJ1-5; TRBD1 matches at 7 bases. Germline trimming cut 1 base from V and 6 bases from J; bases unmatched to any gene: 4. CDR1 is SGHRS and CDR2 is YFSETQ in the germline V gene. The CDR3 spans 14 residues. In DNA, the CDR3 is TGCGCCAGCAGCTTGTCGACAGGGAGTCAGCCCCAGCATTTT. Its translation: CASSLSTGSQPQHF.

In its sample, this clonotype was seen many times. CDR3: CAISGPSGGHPYEQYF. The CDR3 region has the DNA TGTGCCATCAGTGGACCTAGCGGGGGGCACCCCTACGAGCAGTACTTC. The chain has TRBV10-3 and TRBJ2-7, with TRBD2 matching over 11 bases. Germline loops: CDR1 ENHRY, CDR2 SYGVKD. The CDR3 runs to 16 residues. Trimming at V came to 4 bases and at J to 2 bases, leaving 7 bases not matched to a gene.

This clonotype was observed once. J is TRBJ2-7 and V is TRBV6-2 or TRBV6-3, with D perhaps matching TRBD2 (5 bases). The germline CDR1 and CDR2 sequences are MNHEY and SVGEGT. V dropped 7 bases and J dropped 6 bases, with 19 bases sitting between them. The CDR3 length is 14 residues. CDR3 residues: CASNRGPRGGEQYF. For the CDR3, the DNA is TGTGCCAGCAACCGTGGGCCCCGTGGAGGCGAGCAGTACTTC.

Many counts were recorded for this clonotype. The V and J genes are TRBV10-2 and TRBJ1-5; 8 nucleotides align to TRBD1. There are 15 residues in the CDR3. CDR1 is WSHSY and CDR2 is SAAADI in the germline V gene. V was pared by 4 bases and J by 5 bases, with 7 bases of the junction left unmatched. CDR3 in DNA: TGCGCCAGCAGTGGGGGAGACAGGGGCTATCAGCCCCAGCATTTT. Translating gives CASSGGDRGYQPQHF.

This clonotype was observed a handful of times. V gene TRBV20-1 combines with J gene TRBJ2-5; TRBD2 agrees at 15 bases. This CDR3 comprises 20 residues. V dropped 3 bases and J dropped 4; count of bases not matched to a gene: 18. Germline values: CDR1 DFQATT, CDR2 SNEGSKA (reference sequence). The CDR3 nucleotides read TGCAGTGCTAGCGCCCTTCGGACTAGCGGGGGGGCCTCGAGAGGAGAGACCCAGTACTTC. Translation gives CSASALRTSGGASRGETQYF.

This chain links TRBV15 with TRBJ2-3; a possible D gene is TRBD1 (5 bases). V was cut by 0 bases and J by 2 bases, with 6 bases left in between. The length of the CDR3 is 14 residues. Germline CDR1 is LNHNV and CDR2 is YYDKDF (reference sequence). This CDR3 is CATSRDRATDTQYF. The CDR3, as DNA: TGTGCCACCAGCAGAGACAGGGCCACAGATACGCAGTATTTT.

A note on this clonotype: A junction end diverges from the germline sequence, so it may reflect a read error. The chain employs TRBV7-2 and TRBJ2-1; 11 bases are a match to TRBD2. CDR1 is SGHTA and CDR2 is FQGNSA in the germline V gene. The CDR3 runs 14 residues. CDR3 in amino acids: CACSTLAGGNEQFF. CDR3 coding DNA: TGTGCCTGCAGCACCCTAGCGGGGGGCAATGAGCAGTTCTTC.

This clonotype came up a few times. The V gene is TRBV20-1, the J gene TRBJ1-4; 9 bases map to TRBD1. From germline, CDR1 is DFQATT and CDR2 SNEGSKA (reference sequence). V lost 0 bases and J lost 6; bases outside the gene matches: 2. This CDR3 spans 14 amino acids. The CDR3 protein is CSAREGTGYEKLFF. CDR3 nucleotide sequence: TGCAGTGCTAGAGAAGGGACAGGGTATGAAAAACTGTTTTTT.